A selection of T cell receptor beta chains follows, all from one sample in a study of blood T cell repertoires in COVID-19. The method was immunoSEQ multiplex PCR; TCRdb's version includes in-frame clones alone and lacks a portion of them. The profile shows 350,000 to 400,000 clones, about 89% of them singletons. Sequencing was performed on peripheral blood. The receptor source for this set is a woman aged 25 to 39 with COVID-19, enrolled during active disease. Both conserved end residues are part of each CDR3. The order of the fields is CDR3 DNA, CDR3 protein, D gene, J gene, clone size, CDR3 length, V gene. A D gene is named only where the DNA matches it firmly. Size is stated for part of the rows, as once, few or many counts, or as a class when the clone is expanded.

CDR3 DNA: TGTGCCAGCAGCCCCACAGGGAGCTCCTACGAGCAGTACTTC
CDR3 protein: CASSPTGSSYEQYF
D gene: .
J gene: TRBJ2-7
clone size: .
CDR3 length: 14
V gene: TRBV7-9

CDR3 DNA: TGTGCCAGCAGCAGTATCCGGGACACGAGCTTTCGCTCCTACAATGAGCAGTTCTTC
CDR3 protein: CASSSIRDTSFRSYNEQFF
D gene: .
J gene: TRBJ2-1
clone size: .
CDR3 length: 19
V gene: TRBV7-9

CDR3 DNA: TGTGCCAGCAGCTTGGGGGGGCATCAGCCCCAGCATTTT
CDR3 protein: CASSLGGHQPQHF
D gene: .
J gene: TRBJ1-5
clone size: .
CDR3 length: 13
V gene: TRBV7-9

CDR3 DNA: TGTGCCAGCAGCTCCACAGCGATCTCAACGGGGGAAGCTTTCTTT
CDR3 protein: CASSSTAISTGEAFF
D gene: .
J gene: TRBJ1-1
clone size: .
CDR3 length: 15
V gene: TRBV7-9

CDR3 DNA: TGTGCCAGCAGCCCCCGACGGGGTGGGTTCGACGAGCAGTACTTC
CDR3 protein: CASSPRRGGFDEQYF
D gene: .
J gene: TRBJ2-7
clone size: .
CDR3 length: 15
V gene: TRBV11-2

CDR3 DNA: TGTGCCAGCAGTTATCAACAAGGAGGGCCCCAGCATTTT
CDR3 protein: CASSYQQGGPQHF
D gene: .
J gene: TRBJ1-5
clone size: .
CDR3 length: 13
V gene: TRBV6-2/TRBV6-3

CDR3 DNA: TGTGCCAGCAGCCTCAGGGGCCCTGGAAACACCATATATTTT
CDR3 protein: CASSLRGPGNTIYF
D gene: .
J gene: TRBJ1-3
clone size: .
CDR3 length: 14
V gene: TRBV6-5

CDR3 DNA: TGTGCCAGCAGTCTCTTCGGAGGCCTCTACGAGCAGTACTTC
CDR3 protein: CASSLFGGLYEQYF
D gene: .
J gene: TRBJ2-7
clone size: .
CDR3 length: 14
V gene: TRBV27

CDR3 DNA: TGTGCCAGCAGCCAAGATTTAGCGGGGACTAGCACAGATACGCAGTATTTT
CDR3 protein: CASSQDLAGTSTDTQYF
D gene: TRBD2
J gene: TRBJ2-3
clone size: .
CDR3 length: 17
V gene: TRBV3-1/TRBV3-2

CDR3 DNA: TGTGCCATCAACGCGGGACTAGCGGGGGGAAACACAGATACGCAGTATTTT
CDR3 protein: CAINAGLAGGNTDTQYF
D gene: TRBD2
J gene: TRBJ2-3
clone size: .
CDR3 length: 17
V gene: TRBV10-3

CDR3 DNA: TGTGCCATCAACAGGGGGCAAGATACGCAGTATTTT
CDR3 protein: CAINRGQDTQYF
D gene: TRBD1
J gene: TRBJ2-3
clone size: .
CDR3 length: 12
V gene: TRBV10-3

CDR3 DNA: TGTGCCAGTACCCAATGGACAGGGACTAACTATGGCTACACCTTC
CDR3 protein: CASTQWTGTNYGYTF
D gene: TRBD1
J gene: TRBJ1-2
clone size: .
CDR3 length: 15
V gene: TRBV19

CDR3 DNA: TGCAGCGCTACCACAGGGGTCCCTGAAGCTTTCTTT
CDR3 protein: CSATTGVPEAFF
D gene: TRBD1
J gene: TRBJ1-1
clone size: .
CDR3 length: 12
V gene: TRBV29-1

CDR3 DNA: TGTGCCAGCAGTTACTCCCACCAAACCTACGAGCAGTACTTC
CDR3 protein: CASSYSHQTYEQYF
D gene: .
J gene: TRBJ2-7
clone size: .
CDR3 length: 14
V gene: TRBV27

CDR3 DNA: TGTGCCAGCAGCAGATACAGGGGAAATGAGCAGTTCTTC
CDR3 protein: CASSRYRGNEQFF
D gene: TRBD1
J gene: TRBJ2-1
clone size: .
CDR3 length: 13
V gene: TRBV5-8

CDR3 DNA: TGTGCCAGCAGCGTTCAAGCTAGCGGGAGAACAGATATGCCGTTATTTAGCACAGATACGCAGTATTTT
CDR3 protein: CASSVQASGRTDMPLFSTDTQYF
D gene: TRBD2
J gene: TRBJ2-3
clone size: .
CDR3 length: 23
V gene: TRBV9

CDR3 DNA: TGTGCCAGCAGCGGCGCCCTCACAGATACGCAGTATTTT
CDR3 protein: CASSGALTDTQYF
D gene: .
J gene: TRBJ2-3
clone size: .
CDR3 length: 13
V gene: TRBV9

CDR3 DNA: TGTGCCACCCGGACAGGGACGGGCAATCAGCCCCAGCATTTT
CDR3 protein: CATRTGTGNQPQHF
D gene: TRBD1
J gene: TRBJ1-5
clone size: .
CDR3 length: 14
V gene: TRBV15

CDR3 DNA: TGTGCCACCAGCAGGCACCCCCGGGGTTACAGCTCCTACAATGAGCAGTTCTTC
CDR3 protein: CATSRHPRGYSSYNEQFF
D gene: .
J gene: TRBJ2-1
clone size: .
CDR3 length: 18
V gene: TRBV15

CDR3 DNA: TGCGCCAGCAGCCAAGGGAACGGGAGGGCCTACAATGAGCAGTTCTTC
CDR3 protein: CASSQGNGRAYNEQFF
D gene: TRBD2
J gene: TRBJ2-1
clone size: .
CDR3 length: 16
V gene: TRBV4-1

CDR3 DNA: TGTGCCAGCAGCTCAGGGGACAGGGGCTACGAGCAGTACTTC
CDR3 protein: CASSSGDRGYEQYF
D gene: TRBD1
J gene: TRBJ2-7
clone size: once
CDR3 length: 14
V gene: TRBV7-8

CDR3 DNA: TGTGCCAGCAGTTACTCGGACAAGAACACTGAAGCTTTCTTT
CDR3 protein: CASSYSDKNTEAFF
D gene: .
J gene: TRBJ1-1
clone size: .
CDR3 length: 14
V gene: TRBV6-5

CDR3 DNA: TGCGCCAGCAGCTCACTAGCGGGAGGAGATACGCAGTATTTT
CDR3 protein: CASSSLAGGDTQYF
D gene: TRBD2
J gene: TRBJ2-3
clone size: .
CDR3 length: 14
V gene: TRBV5-1

CDR3 DNA: TGTGCCAGCAGTGAATCCCCTCTACAGGGAGGGTATGAAAAACTGTTTTTT
CDR3 protein: CASSESPLQGGYEKLFF
D gene: .
J gene: TRBJ1-4
clone size: few
CDR3 length: 17
V gene: TRBV2

CDR3 DNA: TGTGCCAGCAGTGCAGATTTTAGGGGAACTAACTATGGCTACACCTTC
CDR3 protein: CASSADFRGTNYGYTF
D gene: .
J gene: TRBJ1-2
clone size: .
CDR3 length: 16
V gene: TRBV2